This T cell receptor (beta chain) came from a study of blood T cells in healthy people across ages. Primed by a sample-barcoded 5' primer and a J-beta primer mix, a second PCR proceeded for about 6 to 11 cycles. Each of the cDNA molecules was tagged by a template-switch adaptor with 12 random nucleotides. MiXCR, run by TCRdb on the 5' RACE reads, gives a single entry per CDR3 protein. The profile covers approximately 850,000 distinct CDR3 sequences, with about 62% appearing a single time and 22% taken by the ten largest. This CDR3 region has 17 residues. The gene calls are TRBV21-1 and TRBJ2-6; the table calls TRBD1, which could not be checked here. TRBV21-1 is a listed pseudogene. Sequenced: blood. This receptor was obtained from a man between 25 and 39 years old in good health. CDR3 in amino acids: CASGVDRGQFGANVLTF. The DNA of the CDR3 is TGTGCCAGCGGAGTCGACAGGGGGCAATTTGGGGCCAACGTCCTGACTTTC.